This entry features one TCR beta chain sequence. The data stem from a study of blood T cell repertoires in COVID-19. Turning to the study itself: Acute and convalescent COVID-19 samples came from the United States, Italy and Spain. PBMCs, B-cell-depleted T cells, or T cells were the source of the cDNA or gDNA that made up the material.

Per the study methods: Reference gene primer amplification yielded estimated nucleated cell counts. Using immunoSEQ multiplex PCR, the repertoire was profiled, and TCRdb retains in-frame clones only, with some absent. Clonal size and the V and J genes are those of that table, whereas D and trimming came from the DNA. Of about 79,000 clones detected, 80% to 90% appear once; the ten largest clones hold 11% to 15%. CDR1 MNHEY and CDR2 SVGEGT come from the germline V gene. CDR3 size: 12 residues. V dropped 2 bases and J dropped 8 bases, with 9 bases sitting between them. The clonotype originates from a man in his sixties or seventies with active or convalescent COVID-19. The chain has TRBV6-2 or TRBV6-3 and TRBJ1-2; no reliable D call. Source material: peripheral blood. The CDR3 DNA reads TGTGCCAGCAGTTACGAAGTTAGCGGCTACACCTTC. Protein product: CASSYEVSGYTF.